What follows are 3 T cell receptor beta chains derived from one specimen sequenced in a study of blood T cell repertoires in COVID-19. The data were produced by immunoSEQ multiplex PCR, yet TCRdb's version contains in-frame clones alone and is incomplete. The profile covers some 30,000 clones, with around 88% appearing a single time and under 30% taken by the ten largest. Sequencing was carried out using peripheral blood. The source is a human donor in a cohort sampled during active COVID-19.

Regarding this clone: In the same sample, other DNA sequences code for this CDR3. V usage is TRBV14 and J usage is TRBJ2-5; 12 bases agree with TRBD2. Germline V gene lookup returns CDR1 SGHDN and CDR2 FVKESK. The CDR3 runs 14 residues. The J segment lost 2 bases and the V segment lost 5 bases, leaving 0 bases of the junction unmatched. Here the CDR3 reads CASSGLAGQETQYF. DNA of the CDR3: TGTGCCAGCAGCGGACTAGCGGGGCAAGAGACCCAGTACTTC. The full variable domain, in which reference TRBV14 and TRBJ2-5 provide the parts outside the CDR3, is EAGVTQFPSHSVIEKGQTVTLRCDPISGHDNLYWYRRVMGKEIKFLLHFVKESKQDESGMPNNRFLAERTGGTYSTLKVQPAELEDSGVYFCASSGLAGQETQYFGPGTRLLVL.

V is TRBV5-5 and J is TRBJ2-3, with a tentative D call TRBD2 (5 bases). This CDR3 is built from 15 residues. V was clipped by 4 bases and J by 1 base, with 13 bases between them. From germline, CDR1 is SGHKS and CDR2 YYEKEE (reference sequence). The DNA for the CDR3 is TGTGCCAGCAGCCCTACACCGAGGGGCACAGATACGCAGTATTTT. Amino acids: CASSPTPRGTDTQYF.

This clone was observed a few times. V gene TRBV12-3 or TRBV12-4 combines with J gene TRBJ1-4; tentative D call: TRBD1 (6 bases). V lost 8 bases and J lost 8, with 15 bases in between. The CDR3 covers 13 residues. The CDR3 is CASSGVVGEKLFF. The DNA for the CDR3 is TGTGCCAGCTCAGGGGTTGTAGGGGAAAAACTGTTTTTT.